A single sample is the source of the 16 T cell receptor beta chains below, sequenced in a study of PD-1 blockade in classical Hodgkin lymphoma. Indicated time point: cycle 4 day 1 (C4D1), after 6 weeks of nivolumab. Brentuximab vedotin exposure varied, and every patient relapsed after autologous stem cell transplantation. Clones were read by immunoSEQ multiplex PCR, and TCRdb kept only the in-frame ones, dropping some. In the table there are 100,000 or so clones, less than 95% of which are singletons. This material consisted of peripheral blood mononuclear cells (PBMCs), taken before the fourth cycle of nivolumab. All receptors derive from a human donor with classical Hodgkin lymphoma.

The chain is built from TRBV27 and TRBJ2-1; 13 nucleotides match TRBD2. After removal of 6 bases from V and 4 bases from J, the junction contained 3 bases not matched to a gene. The germline V gene has CDR1 MNHEY and CDR2 SMNVEV (reference sequence). CDR3 length: 15 residues. CDR3 DNA: TGTGCCAGCAGAACTAGCGGGGGGGGGTACAATGAGCAGTTCTTC. It is translated as CASRTSGGGYNEQFF.

This clone turned up a few times. The V gene is TRBV10-1, the J gene TRBJ1-5, with D perhaps matching TRBD1 (6 bases). Trimming stripped 8 bases from V and 2 bases from J, with 25 bases between. The germline CDR1 and CDR2 sequences are WNHNN and SYGVQD (reference sequence). The CDR3 totals 18 residues. CDR3 in DNA: TGCGCCAGCGTAGGCCTAACGGGGGGGCGCAGGTGCAATCAGCCCCAGCATTTT. Translating it yields CASVGLTGGRRCNQPQHF.

The CDR3 region is CASNPLAGGVDTQYF. CDR3 nucleotides: TGTGCCAGCAACCCGCTAGCGGGGGGGGTAGATACGCAGTATTTT. V is TRBV6-1 and J is TRBJ2-3, with TRBD2 identical over 12 bases. Per the germline V gene, CDR1 is MNHNS and CDR2 is SASEGT. This CDR3 is built from 15 residues. V was pared by 7 bases and J by 5 bases, with 7 bases of the junction left unmatched.

The chain is built from TRBV30 and TRBJ1-5; no firm D call. Trimming pared 0 bases from V and 4 bases from J, leaving 10 bases between. Germline V lookup: CDR1 GTSNPN, CDR2 SVGIG (reference sequence). The CDR3 totals 14 residues. DNA of the CDR3: TGTGCCTGGAGTGTACCGGACGCAAATCAGCCCCAGCATTTT. This sequence encodes CAWSVPDANQPQHF.

This clone was seen a few times. The chain is built from TRBV6-1 and TRBJ1-3; no definite D call. The CDR3 totals 12 residues. Germline CDR1 is MNHNS and CDR2 is SASEGT. With 2 bases removed from V and 4 bases from J, the gap between germline ends came to 3 bases. The CDR3 loop is CASSESGNTIYF. The CDR3, as DNA: TGTGCCAGCAGTGAAAGCGGAAACACCATATATTTT.

This clone has a handful of counts. The rearrangement joins TRBV18 to TRBJ1-1; D unclear. Trimming cost V 6 bases and J 4 bases, with 9 bases left between them. Germline loops: CDR1 KGHSH, CDR2 LQKENI. The CDR3 has 12 residues. CDR3 in amino acids: CASSPEATEAFF. The CDR3 DNA reads as TGTGCCAGCTCCCCGGAGGCCACTGAAGCTTTCTTT. Looking up the rest from reference TRBV18 and TRBJ1-1 gives the full variable domain: NAGVMQNPRHLVRRRGQEARLRCSPMKGHSHVYWYRQLPEEGLKFMVYLQKENIIDESGMPKERFSAEFPKEGPSILRIQQVVRGDSAAYFCASSPEATEAFFGQGTRLTVV.

This sequence joins TRBV15 and TRBJ2-5, with 12 bases fitting TRBD2. Germline-derived CDR1 and CDR2 are LNHNV and YYDKDF (reference sequence). The CDR3 is made up of 15 amino acids. The junction had 7 bases not matched to a gene; V was cut back by 3 bases and J by 8 bases. The chain's CDR3 is CATSSELAGGGTQYF. Written as DNA, the CDR3 is TGTGCCACCAGCAGTGAACTAGCGGGGGGTGGTACCCAGTACTTC. Full variable domain (missing parts from reference TRBV15 and TRBJ2-5): DAMVIQNPRYQVTQFGKPVTLSCSQTLNHNVMYWYQQKSSQAPKLLFHYYDKDFNNEADTPDNFQSRRPNTSFCFLDIRSPGLGDTAMYLCATSSELAGGGTQYFGPGTRLLVL.

The rearrangement uses TRBV19 and TRBJ2-5; 8 bases agree with TRBD1. The germline V gene encodes CDR1 LNHDA and CDR2 SQIVND (reference sequence). CDR3 size: 14 residues. V trimming: 2 bases; J trimming: 5 bases; junction bases outside the gene matches: 4. CDR3 sequence (DNA): TGTGCCAGTAGTATACAGGGGGCGCGGGAGACCCAGTACTTC. It codes for CASSIQGARETQYF.

V usage is TRBV4-3 and J usage is TRBJ2-6; TRBD1 might be the D (6 bases). This CDR3 is 17 amino acids long. Trimming cost V 4 bases and J 2 bases, with 15 bases left between them. Per germline, CDR1 LGHNA and CDR2 YSLEER. For the CDR3, the DNA is TGCGCCAGCAGCCCACAGGGAATGGGTACTGGGGCCAACGTCCTGACTTTC. It codes for CASSPQGMGTGANVLTF.

This chain connects TRBV28 to TRBJ2-2; no clear D. Germline V gives CDR1 MDHEN, CDR2 SYDVKM. This CDR3 is built from 16 residues. The V and J ends lost 6 bases and 6 bases respectively, with 20 bases between them. CDR3 amino acids: CASSPTVRFLAGELFF. The CDR3 DNA reads as TGTGCCAGCAGCCCTACCGTCAGGTTTTTAGCCGGGGAGCTGTTTTTT.

This chain uses TRBV20-1 with TRBJ2-7; D might be TRBD1 (6 bases). The CDR3 contains 11 residues. V was cut by 6 bases and J by 3 bases, with 9 bases left in between. In germline, CDR1 is DFQATT, CDR2 SNEGSKA (reference sequence). CDR3 nucleotide sequence: TGCAGTGCCCGACAGGACTACGAGCAGTACTTC. Its translation: CSARQDYEQYF.

The chain has TRBV5-8 and TRBJ2-7; the D is unclear. V was pared by 0 bases and J by 6 bases, with 1 base between. Germline CDR1 reads SGHTS; CDR2 reads YDEGEE. This CDR3 spans 10 amino acids. CDR3 bases: TGTGCCAGCAGCTTGGCCGAGCAGTACTTC. Residues: CASSLAEQYF.

V and J are TRBV7-2 and TRBJ1-2; D is ambiguous. The CDR3 spans 14 residues. Germline lookup yields CDR1 SGHTA and CDR2 FQGNSA. With 0 bases removed from V and 3 bases from J, the gap between germline ends came to 8 bases. This CDR3 reads CASSLAPEHYGYTF. DNA of the CDR3: TGTGCCAGCAGCTTAGCGCCGGAGCACTATGGCTACACCTTC. The full variable domain, completed using reference TRBV7-2 and TRBJ1-2, is GAGVSQSPSNKVTEKGKDVELRCDPISGHTALYWYRQSLGQGLEFLIYFQGNSAPDKSGLPSDRFSAERTGGSVSTLTIQRTQQEDSAVYLCASSLAPEHYGYTFGSGTRLTVV.

The CDR3 sequence: CASSLTGQGARFGYTF. The CDR3 nucleotides are TGCGCCAGCAGCTTGACAGGACAGGGGGCGCGGTTTGGCTACACCTTC. The rearrangement joins TRBV5-1 to TRBJ1-2; TRBD1 matches 11 bases. The CDR3 length is 16 residues. Germline-derived CDR1 and CDR2 are SGHRS and YFSETQ. With V trimmed by 1 base and J by 7 bases, 9 bases remained unmatched.

This chain links TRBV15 with TRBJ1-2; D ambiguous. V lost 1 base and J 3 bases, leaving 6 bases between the germline ends. Germline-derived CDR1 and CDR2 are LNHNV and YYDKDF (reference sequence). This CDR3 comprises 13 residues. CDR3 nucleotide sequence: TGTGCCACCAGCAGAGCGACGGACTATGGCTACACCTTC. Its protein product is CATSRATDYGYTF.

CDR3 in amino acids: CASSPRPPGGEKLFF. The CDR3 coding sequence is TGTGCCAGCTCACCAAGACCCCCCGGGGGGGAAAAACTGTTTTTT. The genes are TRBV18 and TRBJ1-4, with D maybe TRBD1 (5 bases). V lost 2 bases to trimming and J lost 8 bases, with 15 bases between them. Germline assignment: CDR1 KGHSH and CDR2 LQKENI. The CDR3 is made up of 15 amino acids.